The source of this T cell receptor beta chain is a study of Graves' ophthalmopathy and Graves' hyperthyroidism. Study-level findings and limits: Blood shared most expanded thyroid clonotypes above 0.001 frequency.

This clonotype has at least ten counts. Its target is unknown. The CDR3 totals 11 residues. The germline gives CDR1 DFQATT, CDR2 SNEGSKA (reference sequence). Amplification of the TCR beta CDR3 regions used RNA transcripts (as template). An opening RT-PCR round employed HTBI primers and preceded a second-round multiplex PCR. TCRdb re-called the multiplex PCR reads with MiXCR, one entry per CDR3 protein. Of hundreds of thousands of distinct CDR3 sequences listed, roughly two fifths are singletons. This TCR came from an adult man with Graves' ophthalmopathy. The chain is built from TRBV20-1 and TRBJ1-2; D uncertain. The sample comprised peripheral blood. The CDR3 nucleotides read TGCAGGGGGAGCCCAGACTATGGCTACACCTTC. Translating it yields CRGSPDYGYTF.